This TCR beta chain appears in the sequencing data of a study of T cells in Graves' hyperthyroidism and ophthalmopathy. This clonotype was counted between two and nine times. Antigen specificity is unknown. Study conclusions and caveats: Also found in blood were most expanded thyroid clonotypes above 0.001.

Disease duration under 2 months; hyperthyroidism patients were aged 18 to 65. The authors obtained PBMCs from roughly 9.7 ml of fresh peripheral blood. The V gene's germline CDR1 is MNHEY and CDR2 SVGEGT. The CDR3 loop spans 13 amino acids. J was trimmed by 4 bases and V by 11 bases; bases with no gene match: 6. TCR beta CDR3 sequences were amplified from RNA transcripts. The HTBI set primed first-round TCR CDR3 RT-PCR. MiXCR was run by TCRdb on the multiplex PCR reads, yielding one entry per CDR3 protein. This table has roughly 660,000 distinct CDR3 sequences, around 16% appearing once. This rearrangement joins TRBV6-2 or TRBV6-3 to TRBJ1-5; 9 bases are shared with TRBD1. Sequenced input: blood. This sequence was found in a man aged 50-59 years with Graves' hyperthyroidism. CDR3 loop: CAGGTGRNQPQHF. CDR3 DNA: TGTGCCGGCGGGACAGGGAGGAATCAGCCCCAGCATTTT.